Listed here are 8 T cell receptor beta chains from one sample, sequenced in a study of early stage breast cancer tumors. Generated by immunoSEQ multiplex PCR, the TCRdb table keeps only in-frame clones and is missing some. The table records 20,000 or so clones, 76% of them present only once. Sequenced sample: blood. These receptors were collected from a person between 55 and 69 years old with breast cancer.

The CDR3 spells CASSRGARNIQYF. CDR3 nucleotide sequence: TGTGCCAGCAGCAGAGGGGCCCGCAACATTCAGTACTTC. The rearrangement uses TRBV7-9 and TRBJ2-4; possibly TRBD1 or TRBD2 for D (5 bases each). Germline lookup yields CDR1 SEHNR and CDR2 FQNEAQ (reference sequence). The V gene lost 5 bases and the J gene lost 7 bases, with 12 bases spanning the gap. The CDR3 is 13 amino acids.

The CDR3 nucleotides read TGTGCCAGCTCACCAGAAGCAGGGGGCATCTATGGCTACACCTTC. Encoded protein: CASSPEAGGIYGYTF. The rearrangement joins TRBV18 to TRBJ1-2; TRBD1 agrees at 8 bases. Germline trimming cut 2 bases from V and 4 bases from J; bases unmatched to any gene: 6. Germline CDR1 KGHSH, CDR2 LQKENI. The CDR3 length is 15 residues.

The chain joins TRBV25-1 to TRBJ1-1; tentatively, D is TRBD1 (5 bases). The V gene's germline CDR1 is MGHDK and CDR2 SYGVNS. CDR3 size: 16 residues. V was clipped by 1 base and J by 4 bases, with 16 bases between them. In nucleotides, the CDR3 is TGTGCCAGCAGTGAATGGGGGACGGGGGGGAGCACTGAAGCTTTCTTT. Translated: CASSEWGTGGSTEAFF.

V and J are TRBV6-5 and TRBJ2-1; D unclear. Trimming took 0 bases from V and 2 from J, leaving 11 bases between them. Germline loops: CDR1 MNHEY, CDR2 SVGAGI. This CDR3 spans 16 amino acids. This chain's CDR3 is CASSYSLSPTYNEQFF. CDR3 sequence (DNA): TGTGCCAGCAGTTACTCGCTGAGCCCAACCTACAATGAGCAGTTCTTC.

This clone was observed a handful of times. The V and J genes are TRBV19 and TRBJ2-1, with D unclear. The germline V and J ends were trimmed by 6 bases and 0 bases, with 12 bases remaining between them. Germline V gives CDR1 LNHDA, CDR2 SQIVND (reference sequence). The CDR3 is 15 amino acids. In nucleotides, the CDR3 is TGTGCCAGTAGCGCCCAGTCGGGCTCCTACAATGAGCAGTTCTTC. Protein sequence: CASSAQSGSYNEQFF.

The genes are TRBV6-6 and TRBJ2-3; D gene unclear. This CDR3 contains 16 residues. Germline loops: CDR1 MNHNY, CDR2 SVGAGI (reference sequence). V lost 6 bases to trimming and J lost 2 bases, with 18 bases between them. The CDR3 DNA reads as TGTGCCAGCAGCCCATCCCCCGGCGATTTCACAGATACGCAGTATTTT. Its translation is CASSPSPGDFTDTQYF.

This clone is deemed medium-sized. CDR3 in DNA: TGCGCCAGCAGCGTCTCGGGACAGGGGGCAGATGGCTACACCTTC. It codes for CASSVSGQGADGYTF. This chain links TRBV5-1 with TRBJ1-2; 12 bases are shared with TRBD1. The V gene end was trimmed by 4 bases and the J gene end by 6 bases; junction bases not matched to a gene: 7. The CDR3 contains 15 residues. Germline V gene lookup returns CDR1 SGHRS and CDR2 YFSETQ.

In DNA, the CDR3 is TGTGCCAGCAAACAACCGGGACCGAACTATGGCTACACCTTC. Translating it yields CASKQPGPNYGYTF. V and J are TRBV13 and TRBJ1-2; tentatively, D is TRBD1 (5 bases). CDR1 and CDR2 from the germline V gene are PRHDT and FYEKMQ (reference sequence). The CDR3 is 14 residues long. Between the trimmed V and J ends, which lost 7 bases and 2 bases, there was a span of 14 bases.